The clone carrying this TCR beta chain was found once. Treatment reported: preoperative locoregional IRX-2 cytokine immunotherapy. Patients received preoperative, locoregional IRX-2 cytokine immunotherapy in a phase Ib study. Trimming at V came to 7 bases and at J to 7 bases, leaving 11 bases not matched to a gene. The CDR3 consists of 14 residues. Germline lookup yields CDR1 MDHEN and CDR2 SYDVKM. Using immunoSEQ multiplex PCR, the repertoire was profiled, and TCRdb retains in-frame clones only, with some absent. The table has approximately 96,000 clones, roughly 85% seen once. The data stem from a study of preoperative IRX-2 immunotherapy in early breast cancer.

The chain joins TRBV28 to TRBJ1-2, with 8 bases identical to TRBD1. Specimen: tumor tissue, collected after IRX-2 immunotherapy. The receptor comes from a human donor with breast cancer. CDR3 nucleotides: TGTGCCAGCACCACGCGAGGACAGGGAAGTGGCTACACCTTC. Its protein product is CASTTRGQGSGYTF.